These 30 T cell receptor beta chains were sequenced from one sample in a study of T cell changes during pregnancy in multiple sclerosis. Libraries were prepared by immunoSEQ multiplex PCR; TCRdb keeps only in-frame clonotypes and omits some of them. The sample records approximately 30,000 clones, roughly nine tenths being singletons. The sequences come from CD8+ T cells from peripheral blood mononuclear cells, collected before pregnancy. These receptors all come from a female donor with multiple sclerosis, enrolled in a pregnancy study.

The genes are TRBV30 and TRBJ2-7; 8 bases match TRBD1. CDR1 is GTSNPN and CDR2 is SVGIG in the germline V gene (reference sequence). The length of the CDR3 is 13 residues. The ends lost 6 bases at V and 0 bases at J; junction bases unmatched: 4. DNA of the CDR3: TGTGCCTGTCGGACAGGGATCTCCTACGAGCAGTACTTC. It yields the protein CACRTGISYEQYF.

The chain carries TRBV27 and TRBJ1-2, with D possibly TRBD1 on 5 matching bases. V gave up 4 bases and J gave up 3 bases, with 12 bases separating them. The CDR3 has 14 amino acids. Germline V gene sequence: CDR1 MNHEY, CDR2 SMNVEV (reference sequence). The CDR3 DNA sequence: TGTGCCAGCAGTTCCCTAGGGGTGGACTATGGCTACACCTTC. It translates to CASSSLGVDYGYTF.

The chain links TRBV5-1 to TRBJ2-5; D may be TRBD1 (5 bases). The J call could be wrong; TRBJ2-7 is a better fit for the DNA end. Germline V gives CDR1 SGHRS, CDR2 YFSETQ. This CDR3 is 17 amino acids long. The CDR3, as DNA: TGCGCCAGCAGCTCGACCGCACGTTCAGGGTATGTAGACGAGCAGTACTTC. Amino acids: CASSSTARSGYVDEQYF.

The J gene is TRBJ2-7, the V gene TRBV27; 8 bases are shared with TRBD2. This CDR3 has 15 residues. CDR1 is MNHEY and CDR2 is SMNVEV in the germline V gene (reference sequence). V shed 6 bases, J shed 2 bases, and the junction held 9 bases outside the gene matches. The CDR3 bases are TGTGCCAGCAGACCCGGGGGGGCACCCCCCTACGAGCAGTACTTC. As protein: CASRPGGAPPYEQYF.

A word on this clone: Other nucleotide sequences from this sample produce the same CDR3. This sequence joins TRBV6-4 and TRBJ2-3, with TRBD2 as a possible D gene (5 bases). The germline V gene encodes CDR1 MRHNA and CDR2 SNTAGT. V gave up 0 bases and J gave up 1 base, with 5 bases separating them. The CDR3 spans 14 residues. The CDR3 bases are TGTGCCAGCAGTGACTCAGCGGGCACAGATACGCAGTATTTT. Translated, it gives CASSDSAGTDTQYF.

The CDR3 region has the DNA TGTGCCAGCTCGACAGGATTAGCACCGGGAACTGAAGCTTTCTTT. It codes for CASSTGLAPGTEAFF. The chain joins TRBV7-3 to TRBJ1-1, with TRBD1 as a possible D gene (6 bases). V lost 8 bases and J lost 5, with 21 bases in between. The germline V gene has CDR1 SGHTA and CDR2 FQGTGA. This CDR3 is built from 15 residues.

This clone showed up just a few times. The chain carries TRBV30 and TRBJ1-1; D gene unclear. V was trimmed by 3 bases and J by 3 bases, leaving 5 bases between them. CDR1 is GTSNPN, CDR2 SVGIG, per germline (reference sequence). The length of the CDR3 is 11 residues. The CDR3 sequence: CAWREDTEAFF. The CDR3 nucleotides are TGTGCCTGGAGAGAGGACACTGAAGCTTTCTTT.

This rearrangement joins TRBV25-1 to TRBJ2-2; TRBD1 might be the D (8 bases). The V and J ends lost 6 bases and 4 bases respectively, with 12 bases between them. The CDR3 consists of 14 residues. Germline CDR1 and CDR2: MGHDK and SYGVNS. The CDR3, as DNA: TGTGCCAGCAGACAGGGGGGGGGCACCGGGGAGCTGTTTTTT. This codes for CASRQGGGTGELFF.

The rearrangement joins TRBV29-1 to TRBJ2-3; the match to TRBD2 covers 9 bases. The CDR3 is 14 amino acids. The V and J ends lost 4 bases and 2 bases, in that order; junction bases with no gene match: 4. CDR1 SQVTM and CDR2 ANQGSEA come from the germline V gene. DNA for the CDR3: TGCAGCGTTGGGCTAGCGGGGATCACAGATACGCAGTATTTT. The encoded protein is CSVGLAGITDTQYF.

This clone showed up just once. This chain connects TRBV6-6 to TRBJ1-4; 10 nucleotides agree with TRBD1. The CDR3 sequence is 14 residues long. V lost 5 bases and J lost 11; bases outside the gene matches: 8. CDR1 and CDR2 (germline): MNHNY, SVGAGI (reference sequence). CDR3: CASSQRTGGGKLFF. In DNA form, the CDR3 reads TGTGCCAGCAGTCAACGGACAGGGGGAGGGAAACTGTTTTTT.

This clone was picked up a small number of times. The rearrangement uses TRBV10-2 and TRBJ2-7, with D perhaps TRBD1 (6 bases). Germline loops: CDR1 WSHSY, CDR2 SAAADI. The CDR3 runs to 13 residues. V was shortened by 6 bases and J by 6 bases, with 15 bases between the two germline ends. CDR3 coding DNA: TGCGCCAGCAGAGTAGGGGGAAGAGGCGAGCAGTACTTC. Residues: CASRVGGRGEQYF.

The gene calls are TRBV6-4 and TRBJ1-5; D is undetermined. The CDR3 spans 14 residues. V was cut by 3 bases and J by 1 base, with 7 bases left in between. Germline CDR1 is MRHNA and CDR2 is SNTAGT. The chain's CDR3 is CASSEEASNQPQHF. DNA of the CDR3: TGTGCCAGCAGTGAAGAGGCGAGCAATCAGCCCCAGCATTTT.

J is TRBJ2-7 and V is TRBV4-3; no reliable D call. Trimming took 2 bases from V and 0 from J, leaving 11 bases between them. There are 15 residues in the CDR3. Per the germline V gene, CDR1 is LGHNA and CDR2 is YSLEER. CDR3 sequence reads: CASSQLVSFSYEQYF. In DNA form, the CDR3 reads TGCGCCAGCAGCCAACTTGTCAGTTTCTCCTACGAGCAGTACTTC.

With regard to this clone: One end of the junction does not line up with germline, which may come from a read error. The rearrangement joins TRBV13 to TRBJ1-1; weak D call: TRBD1 (6 bases). This CDR3 has 13 amino acids. Looked up from germline, CDR1 is PRHDT and CDR2 is FYEKMQ (reference sequence). Here the CDR3 DNA reads TGTGCCAGCAGCATAGGGACATCATCTGAAGCTTTCTTT. Translated: CASSIGTSSEAFF.

This clone was seen once. V is TRBV6-1 and J is TRBJ2-2; 9 bases line up with TRBD1. In germline, CDR1 is MNHNS, CDR2 SASEGT. Losses at the gene ends were 4 bases for V and 8 bases for J; bases not matched to a gene: 8. This CDR3 contains 15 residues. CDR3 nucleotides: TGTGCCAGCAGTGCCTACAGGGGGCGCACGGGGGAGCTGTTTTTT. It translates to CASSAYRGRTGELFF.

CDR3 in amino acids: CASRDFTDTQYF. As DNA, the CDR3 is TGCGCCAGCAGGGACTTCACAGATACGCAGTATTTT. The chain is built from TRBV10-2 and TRBJ2-3; tentative D call: TRBD2 (5 bases). Trimming removed 6 bases at V and 2 bases at J, with 6 bases between. Germline values: CDR1 WSHSY, CDR2 SAAADI. The CDR3 is 12 amino acids.

This clone was observed a single time. The chain employs TRBV7-6 and TRBJ2-1; weak D call: TRBD2 (5 bases). The ends were cut back, 4 bases at V and 0 bases at J, with 10 bases in the middle. The CDR3 length is 15 residues. In germline, CDR1 is SGHVS, CDR2 FNYEAQ. The CDR3 bases are TGTGCCAGCAGCTCCTCGGACTCCTCCTACAATGAGCAGTTCTTC. This gives the protein CASSSSDSSYNEQFF. Full variable domain (rest looked up from reference TRBV7-6 and TRBJ2-1): GAGVSQSPRYKVTKRGQDVALRCDPISGHVSLYWYRQALGQGPEFLTYFNYEAQQDKSGLPNDRFSAERPEGSISTLTIQRTEQRDSAMYRCASSSSDSSYNEQFFGPGTRLTVL.

The V and J genes are TRBV27 and TRBJ2-7, with 8 bases aligning to TRBD2. Germline CDR1 reads MNHEY; CDR2 reads SMNVEV (reference sequence). V lost 6 bases and J lost 10; bases outside the gene matches: 14. CDR3 length: 14 amino acids. CDR3 region: CASSPSTFGTSQYF. CDR3 nucleotides: TGTGCCAGCAGCCCGAGTACCTTCGGGACTAGTCAGTACTTC.

This chain links TRBV5-1 with TRBJ1-1; D unclear. Germline assignment: CDR1 SGHRS and CDR2 YFSETQ. This CDR3 has 16 amino acids. Trimming shortened V by 4 bases and J by 0 bases, and 16 bases separated the two germline ends. CDR3 bases: TGCGCCAGCAGCCTAGAGCCGTATCATTTGAACACTGAAGCTTTCTTT. This codes for CASSLEPYHLNTEAFF.

This clone appeared once. J is TRBJ1-2 and V is TRBV11-3; the match to TRBD1 covers 8 bases. Per the germline V gene, CDR1 is SGHNT and CDR2 is YENEEA. The J segment lost 3 bases and the V segment lost 8 bases, leaving 17 bases of the junction unmatched. The CDR3 totals 17 residues. CDR3 sequence (DNA): TGTGCCAGCCACACCCCCGATTCCGGGACAGGCTACTATGGCTACACCTTC. It yields the protein CASHTPDSGTGYYGYTF.

The chain recombines TRBV9 with TRBJ1-1, with 8 bases matching TRBD1. Per germline, CDR1 SGDLS and CDR2 YYNGEE. This CDR3 is built from 15 residues. The ends lost 3 bases at V and 0 bases at J; junction bases unmatched: 4. For the CDR3, the DNA is TGTGCCAGCAGCGCTGACAGGGGCCTGAACACTGAAGCTTTCTTT. Its translation: CASSADRGLNTEAFF.

The rearrangement joins TRBV19 to TRBJ1-1; 7 bases align to TRBD1. The CDR3 runs 17 residues. The germline V gene has CDR1 LNHDA and CDR2 SQIVND (reference sequence). The ends lost 5 bases at V and 10 bases at J; junction bases unmatched: 22. The CDR3 DNA is TGTGCCAGTAGTTCGACTACCGGGACAGCATTCGACCTTGGAGCTTTCTTT. Translating it yields CASSSTTGTAFDLGAFF.

The genes are TRBV9 and TRBJ2-3; 11 nucleotides match TRBD2. V gave up 4 bases and J gave up 2 bases; unmatched junction bases: 6. Germline V gene lookup returns CDR1 SGDLS and CDR2 YYNGEE. The CDR3 consists of 16 residues. In nucleotides, the CDR3 is TGTGCCAGCAGCATTCTAGCGGGGGGCCTCACAGATACGCAGTATTTT. It is translated as CASSILAGGLTDTQYF.

The chain recombines TRBV5-4 with TRBJ2-1; D unresolved. Trimming took 2 bases from V and 4 from J, leaving 10 bases between them. CDR1 is SGHNT and CDR2 is YYREEE in the germline V gene (reference sequence). The CDR3 totals 14 residues. The CDR3 region is CASSLVTAYNEQFF. CDR3 DNA: TGTGCCAGCAGCTTAGTCACAGCATACAATGAGCAGTTCTTC.

The rearrangement joins TRBV7-8 to TRBJ2-7; 11 nucleotides line up with TRBD2. After removal of 5 bases from V and 2 bases from J, the junction contained 5 bases not matched to a gene. Germline CDR1 reads SGHVS; CDR2 reads FQNEAQ. The CDR3 extends over 15 amino acids. Here the CDR3 reads CASSLRLAGTYEQYF. DNA of the CDR3: TGTGCCAGCAGCCTTCGACTAGCGGGGACCTACGAGCAGTACTTC.

This clone was counted once. The gene calls are TRBV7-9 and TRBJ2-7, with D uncertain. Trimming shortened V by 3 bases and J by 4 bases, and 7 bases separated the two germline ends. The CDR3 spans 12 residues. Germline V lookup: CDR1 SEHNR, CDR2 FQNEAQ (reference sequence). This CDR3 is CASSFGTYEQYF. CDR3 DNA sequence: TGTGCCAGCAGCTTCGGTACTTACGAGCAGTACTTC.

The V and J genes are TRBV27 and TRBJ2-1; perhaps TRBD1 as D (5 bases). The CDR3 extends over 14 amino acids. CDR1 and CDR2 from the germline V gene are MNHEY and SMNVEV (reference sequence). Trimming removed 8 bases at V and 0 bases at J, with 11 bases between. The CDR3 is CASHRSRSYNEQFF. The CDR3 DNA follows: TGTGCCAGCCACAGGAGTCGCTCCTACAATGAGCAGTTCTTC.

This clone is large (0.1 to 1%) by share. As DNA, the CDR3 is TGCGCCAGCAGCCAAGCCCCAGGGGGCTCCTACGAGCAGTACTTC. Amino acid sequence: CASSQAPGGSYEQYF. V is TRBV4-1 and J is TRBJ2-7; 7 bases fit TRBD1. Trimming took 1 base from V and 0 from J; bases not matched to a gene: 3. CDR1 is MGHRA and CDR2 is YSYEKL in the germline V gene. The CDR3 is made up of 15 amino acids.

The genes are TRBV7-9 and TRBJ1-5; D ambiguous. Between the trimmed V and J ends, which lost 7 bases and 6 bases, there was a span of 13 bases. Germline loops: CDR1 SEHNR, CDR2 FQNEAQ (reference sequence). CDR3 length: 13 amino acids. The CDR3 coding sequence is TGTGCCAGCACGGGATCGGCGGGTCAGCCCCAGCATTTT. It translates to CASTGSAGQPQHF. The whole variable domain, remainder taken from reference TRBV7-9 and TRBJ1-5, is DTGVSQNPRHKITKRGQNVTFRCDPISEHNRLYWYRQTLGQGPEFLTYFQNEAQLEKSRLLSDRFSAERPKGSFSTLEIQRTEQGDSAMYLCASTGSAGQPQHFGDGTRLSIL.

A note on this clone: Compared with germline, one end of the junction differs, possibly owing to a read error. This chain links TRBV4-3 with TRBJ1-4; D unresolved. Germline V lookup: CDR1 LGHNA, CDR2 YSLEER. This CDR3 spans 18 amino acids. The CDR3 nucleotides read TGCGCCAGCAGCCAAGACCTCAACGAGTGGGGTCGTGTGGCGGGTTCCCTTTTT. This sequence encodes CASSQDLNEWGRVAGSLF.